This T cell receptor (beta chain) was captured in a study of blood T cell repertoires in COVID-19. Study information: Both acute and convalescent COVID-19 samples were obtained from the United States, Italy and Spain. Sources were T cells, B-cell-depleted T cells, or PBMCs; the material itself was cDNA or gDNA.

Trimming removed 6 bases from V and 1 base from J, with 4 bases in between. The CDR3 spans 11 residues. Germline CDR1 and CDR2: KGHSH and LQKENI. Libraries were prepared by immunoSEQ multiplex PCR; TCRdb keeps only in-frame clonotypes and omits some of them. The table includes about 45,000 clones, roughly nine tenths detected once. The chain carries TRBV18 and TRBJ2-7; D gene ambiguous. This clonotype was obtained from a man in his 70s with active COVID-19. The specimen was peripheral blood. The CDR3 spells CASSESYEQYF. The CDR3 coding sequence is TGTGCCAGCTCGGAGTCCTACGAGCAGTACTTC. Full variable domain (missing parts from reference TRBV18 and TRBJ2-7): NAGVMQNPRHLVRRRGQEARLRCSPMKGHSHVYWYRQLPEEGLKFMVYLQKENIIDESGMPKERFSAEFPKEGPSILRIQQVVRGDSAAYFCASSESYEQYFGPGTRLTVT.